This T cell receptor beta chain was obtained from a study of cytomegalovirus exposure and HLA in healthy donors. Broader study findings: Reportedly, cytomegalovirus status was diagnosed with high sensitivity and specificity. A list of more than 150 TCR beta chains associated with cytomegalovirus was given.

Worth noting for this clone: Its matching antigen is unknown.

This table comes from immunoSEQ multiplex PCR, and its TCRdb copy is limited to in-frame clones, with some not included. The repertoire consists of roughly 150,000 clones, with 88% occurring once and the leading ten covering approximately 3.1%. Trimming removed 1 base from V and 3 bases from J, with 10 bases in between. The CDR3 totals 14 residues. CDR1 and CDR2 from the germline V gene are SGHTA and FQGNSA. This receptor was taken from a man aged 18 to 29 in good health and CMV-seronegative. Sequencing used PBMCs. V is TRBV7-2 and J is TRBJ2-7; a possible D gene is TRBD2 (6 bases). Here the CDR3 DNA reads TGTGCCAGCAGCTTAGTGGGACTTGACTACGAGCAGTACTTC. Its protein product is CASSLVGLDYEQYF.